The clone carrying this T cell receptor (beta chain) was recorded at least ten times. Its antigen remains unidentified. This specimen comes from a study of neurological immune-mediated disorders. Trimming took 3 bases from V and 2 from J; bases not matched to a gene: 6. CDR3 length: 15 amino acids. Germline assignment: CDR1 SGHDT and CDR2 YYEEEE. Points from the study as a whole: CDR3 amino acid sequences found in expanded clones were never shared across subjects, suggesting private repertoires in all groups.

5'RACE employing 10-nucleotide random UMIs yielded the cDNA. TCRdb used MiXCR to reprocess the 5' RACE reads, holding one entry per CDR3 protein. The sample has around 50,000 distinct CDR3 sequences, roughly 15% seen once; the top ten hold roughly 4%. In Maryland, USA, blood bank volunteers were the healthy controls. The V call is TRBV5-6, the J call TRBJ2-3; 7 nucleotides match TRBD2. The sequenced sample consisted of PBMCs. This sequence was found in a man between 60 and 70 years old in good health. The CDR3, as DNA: TGTGCCAGCAGCTCTCTAGCGGAATCCACAGATACGCAGTATTTT. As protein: CASSSLAESTDTQYF.